This T cell receptor (beta chain) was observed in a study of technical replicates of blood from a handful of donors. Some clones are missing from TCRdb's copy, which holds only in-frame ones; the method was immunoSEQ multiplex PCR. The sample contains tens of thousands of clones, about 91% of which appear only once. The sample taken for sequencing was T cells isolated from PBMCs. The origin of this receptor is a human donor in good health.

The CDR3 coding sequence is TGTGCCAGCAGCGGGGACAGGGGAACGGAGACCCAGTACTTC. This sequence encodes CASSGDRGTETQYF. The chain joins TRBV9 to TRBJ2-5; 10 bases are shared with TRBD1. V lost 3 bases and J lost 5; bases outside the gene matches: 4. The CDR3 runs to 14 residues. Germline V lookup: CDR1 SGDLS, CDR2 YYNGEE.